The clone carrying this TCR beta chain was detected only once. The CDR3 runs 17 residues. V was clipped by 0 bases and J by 0 bases, with 9 bases between them. Germline V lookup: CDR1 LGHNA, CDR2 YSLEER. The data stem from a study of blood T cell repertoires in COVID-19. Study overall: COVID-19 samples from acute and convalescent phases originated in the United States, Italy and Spain.

TCRdb's table, derived via immunoSEQ multiplex PCR, lists solely in-frame clones and lacks some. The data hold more than 250,000 clones, with 70% to 90% observed a single time. Cohort allocation depended upon clinical history that participants reported. Two negative PCRs, clearance, or symptom resolution were required of recovered Cohort 3 donors. This clonotype was obtained from a woman aged 30 to 39 who had recovered from COVID-19. The chain uses TRBV4-3 and TRBJ1-6; D gene unclear. Sequencing was performed on PBMCs or T cells enriched from blood (not recorded which). CDR3 DNA: TGCGCCAGCAGCCAAGATTTCCCGAGCTCCTATAATTCACCCCTCCACTTT. Translated, it gives CASSQDFPSSYNSPLHF.